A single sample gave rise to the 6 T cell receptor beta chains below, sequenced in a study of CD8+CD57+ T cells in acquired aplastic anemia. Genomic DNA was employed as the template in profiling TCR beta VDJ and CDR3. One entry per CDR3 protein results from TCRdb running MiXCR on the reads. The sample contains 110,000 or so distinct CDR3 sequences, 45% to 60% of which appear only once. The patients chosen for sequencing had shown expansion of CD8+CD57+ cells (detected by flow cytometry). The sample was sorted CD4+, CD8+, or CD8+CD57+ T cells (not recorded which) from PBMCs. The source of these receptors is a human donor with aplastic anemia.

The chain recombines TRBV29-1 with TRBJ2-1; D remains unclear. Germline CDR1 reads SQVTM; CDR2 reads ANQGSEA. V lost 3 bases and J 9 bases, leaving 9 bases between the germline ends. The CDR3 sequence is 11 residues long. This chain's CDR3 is CSVDSFGEQFF. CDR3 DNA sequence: TGCAGCGTTGACTCTTTTGGTGAGCAGTTCTTC.

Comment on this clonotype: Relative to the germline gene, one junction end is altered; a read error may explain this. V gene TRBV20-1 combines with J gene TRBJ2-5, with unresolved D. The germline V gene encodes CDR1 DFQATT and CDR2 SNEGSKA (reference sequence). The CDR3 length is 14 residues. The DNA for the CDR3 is TGCAGTGCTCCTTACGACCGACCTCAAGGGACCCAGTACTTC. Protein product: CSAPYDRPQGTQYF.

CDR3 bases: TGTGCCAGCAAGCCGGGACAGGAGTACAATGAGCAGTTCTTC. Protein sequence: CASKPGQEYNEQFF. V and J are TRBV27 and TRBJ2-1, with 8 bases aligning to TRBD1. Germline V gene data show CDR1 as MNHEY and CDR2 as SMNVEV (reference sequence). The CDR3 loop spans 14 amino acids. V lost 7 bases to trimming and J lost 4 bases; unmatched junction nucleotides: 6.

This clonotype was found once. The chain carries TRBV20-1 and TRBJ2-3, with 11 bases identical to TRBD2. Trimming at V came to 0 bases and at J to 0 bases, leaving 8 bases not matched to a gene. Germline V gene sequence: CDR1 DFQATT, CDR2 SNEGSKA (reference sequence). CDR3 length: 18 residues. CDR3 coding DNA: TGCAGTGCTAGAGATAGTAGCGGGGGGGGTTGGAGCACAGATACGCAGTATTTT. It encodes CSARDSSGGGWSTDTQYF.

CDR3 amino acids: CASNTRRGLMDYGYTF. CDR3 nucleotides: TGCGCCAGCAATACTAGGCGGGGGCTCATGGACTATGGCTACACCTTC. The chain employs TRBV10-2 and TRBJ1-2; D is perhaps TRBD1 (6 bases). The CDR3 has 16 amino acids. Germline loops: CDR1 WSHSY, CDR2 SAAADI. V dropped 7 bases and J dropped 3 bases, with 21 bases sitting between them.

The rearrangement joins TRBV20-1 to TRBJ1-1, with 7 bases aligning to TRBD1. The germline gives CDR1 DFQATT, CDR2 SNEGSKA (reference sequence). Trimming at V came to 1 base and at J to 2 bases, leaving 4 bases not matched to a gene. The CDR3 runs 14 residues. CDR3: CSARVGTANTEAFF. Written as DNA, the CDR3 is TGCAGTGCTAGAGTAGGGACAGCAAACACTGAAGCTTTCTTT.